This T cell receptor (beta chain) is drawn from a study of shared clonotypes between healthy human individuals. Findings and limits, study-wide: Against clonotypes common to all four donors, non-shared ones had lower generation probabilities.

The CDR3 extends over 12 amino acids. The germline V gene encodes CDR1 MNHEY and CDR2 SVGAGI. V was trimmed by 6 bases and J by 9 bases, leaving 12 bases between them. Generated by immunoSEQ multiplex PCR, the TCRdb table keeps only in-frame clones and is missing some. The table has about 590,000 clones, over 95% seen once. Regarding this clone: No antigen is known for it.

Selected positively for CCR7 and CD45RO-negative, naive CD8 cells excluded terminally differentiated effector memory CD45RA+ cells. This sequence originates from a woman aged 30 to 39 in good health. The specimen was naive CD8+ T cells sorted from blood. The V and J genes are TRBV6-5 and TRBJ2-1; weak D call: TRBD2 (6 bases). CDR3 in amino acids: CASRDLSGEQFF. The CDR3 nucleotides read TGTGCCAGCAGGGATCTTAGCGGTGAGCAGTTCTTC.